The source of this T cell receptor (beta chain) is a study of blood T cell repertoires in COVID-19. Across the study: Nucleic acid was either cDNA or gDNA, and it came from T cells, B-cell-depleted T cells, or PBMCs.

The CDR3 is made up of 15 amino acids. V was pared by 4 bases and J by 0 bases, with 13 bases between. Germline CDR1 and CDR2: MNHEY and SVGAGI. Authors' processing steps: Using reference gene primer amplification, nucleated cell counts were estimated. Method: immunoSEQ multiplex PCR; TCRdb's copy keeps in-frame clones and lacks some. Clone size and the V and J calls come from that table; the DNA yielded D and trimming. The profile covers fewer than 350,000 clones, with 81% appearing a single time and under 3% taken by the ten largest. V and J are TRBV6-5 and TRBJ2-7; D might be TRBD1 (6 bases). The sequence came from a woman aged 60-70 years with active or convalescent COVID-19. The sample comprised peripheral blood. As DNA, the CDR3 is TGTGCCAGCAGTTTCGGGACACCTATCTCCTACGAGCAGTACTTC. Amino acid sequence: CASSFGTPISYEQYF.